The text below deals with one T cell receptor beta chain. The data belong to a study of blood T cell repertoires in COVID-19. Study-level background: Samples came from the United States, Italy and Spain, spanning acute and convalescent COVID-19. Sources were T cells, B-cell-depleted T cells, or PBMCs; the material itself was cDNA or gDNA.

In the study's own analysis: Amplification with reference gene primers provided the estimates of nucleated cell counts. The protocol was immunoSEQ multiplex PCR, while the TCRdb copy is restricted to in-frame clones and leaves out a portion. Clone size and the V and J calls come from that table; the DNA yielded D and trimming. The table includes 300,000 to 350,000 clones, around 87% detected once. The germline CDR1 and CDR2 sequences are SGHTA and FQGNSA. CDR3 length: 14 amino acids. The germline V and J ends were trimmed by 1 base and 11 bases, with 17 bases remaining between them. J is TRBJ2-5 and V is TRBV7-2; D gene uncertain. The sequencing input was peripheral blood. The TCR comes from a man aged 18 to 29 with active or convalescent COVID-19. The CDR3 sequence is CASSLVATLVSQYF. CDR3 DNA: TGTGCCAGCAGCTTAGTCGCGACTTTAGTGTCTCAGTACTTC. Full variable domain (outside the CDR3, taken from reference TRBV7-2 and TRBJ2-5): GAGVSQSPSNKVTEKGKDVELRCDPISGHTALYWYRQSLGQGLEFLIYFQGNSAPDKSGLPSDRFSAERTGGSVSTLTIQRTQQEDSAVYLCASSLVATLVSQYFGPGTRLLVL.